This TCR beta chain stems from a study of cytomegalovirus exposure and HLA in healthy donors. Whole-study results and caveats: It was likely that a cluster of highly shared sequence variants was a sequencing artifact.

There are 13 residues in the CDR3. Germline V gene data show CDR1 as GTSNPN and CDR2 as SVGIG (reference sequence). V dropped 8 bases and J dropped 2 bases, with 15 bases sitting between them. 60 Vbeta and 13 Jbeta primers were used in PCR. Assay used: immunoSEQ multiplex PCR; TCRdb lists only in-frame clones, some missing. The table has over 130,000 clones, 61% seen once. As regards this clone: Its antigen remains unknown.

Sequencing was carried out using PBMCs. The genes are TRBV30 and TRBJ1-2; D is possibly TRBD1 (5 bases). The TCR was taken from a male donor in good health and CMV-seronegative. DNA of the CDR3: TGTGCCGGAAACAGGACGCAAAACTATGGCTACACCTTC. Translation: CAGNRTQNYGYTF.